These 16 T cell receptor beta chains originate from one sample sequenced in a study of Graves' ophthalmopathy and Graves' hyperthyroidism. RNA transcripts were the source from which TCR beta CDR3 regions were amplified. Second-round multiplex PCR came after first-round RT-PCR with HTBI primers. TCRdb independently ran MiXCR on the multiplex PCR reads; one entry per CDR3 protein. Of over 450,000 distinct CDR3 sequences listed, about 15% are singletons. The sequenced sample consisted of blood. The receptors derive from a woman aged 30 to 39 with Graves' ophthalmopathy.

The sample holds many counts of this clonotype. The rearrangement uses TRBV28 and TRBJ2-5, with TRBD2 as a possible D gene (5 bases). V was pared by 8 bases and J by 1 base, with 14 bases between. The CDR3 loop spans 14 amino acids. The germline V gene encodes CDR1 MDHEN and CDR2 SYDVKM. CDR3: CASFSRRGQETQYF. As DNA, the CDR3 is TGTGCCAGCTTTAGTCGTCGGGGCCAAGAGACCCAGTACTTC.

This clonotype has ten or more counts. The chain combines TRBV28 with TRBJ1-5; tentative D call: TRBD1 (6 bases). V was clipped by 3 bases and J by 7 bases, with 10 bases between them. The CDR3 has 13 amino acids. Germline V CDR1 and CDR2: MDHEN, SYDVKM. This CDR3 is CASSLWGGQPQHF. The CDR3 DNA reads TGTGCCAGCAGTTTGTGGGGGGGCCAGCCCCAGCATTTT.

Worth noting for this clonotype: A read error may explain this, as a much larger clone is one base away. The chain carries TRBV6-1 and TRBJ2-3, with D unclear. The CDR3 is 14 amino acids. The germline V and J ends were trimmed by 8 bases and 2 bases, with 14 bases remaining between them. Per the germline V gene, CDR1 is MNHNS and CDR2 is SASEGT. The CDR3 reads CASRPVANTDTQYF. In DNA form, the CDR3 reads TGTGCCAGCCGGCCAGTCGCTAACACAGATACGCAGTATTTT.

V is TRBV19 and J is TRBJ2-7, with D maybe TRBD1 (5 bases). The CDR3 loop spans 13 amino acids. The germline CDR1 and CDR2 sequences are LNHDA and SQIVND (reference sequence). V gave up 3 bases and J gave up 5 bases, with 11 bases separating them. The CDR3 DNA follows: TGTGCCAGTAGTATTTCCAGGGCCAACGAGCAGTACTTC. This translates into CASSISRANEQYF. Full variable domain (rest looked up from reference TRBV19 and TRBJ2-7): DGGITQSPKYLFRKEGQNVTLSCEQNLNHDAMYWYRQDPGQGLRLIYYSQIVNDFQKGDIAEGYSVSREKKESFPLTVTSAQKNPTAFYLCASSISRANEQYFGPGTRLTVT.

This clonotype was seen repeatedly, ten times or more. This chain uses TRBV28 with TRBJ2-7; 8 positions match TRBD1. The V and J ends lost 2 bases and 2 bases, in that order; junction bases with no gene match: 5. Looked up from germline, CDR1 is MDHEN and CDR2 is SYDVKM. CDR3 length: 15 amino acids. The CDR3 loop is CASSLADRGPYEQYF. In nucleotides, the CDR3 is TGTGCCAGCAGTTTAGCCGACAGGGGCCCCTACGAGCAGTACTTC.

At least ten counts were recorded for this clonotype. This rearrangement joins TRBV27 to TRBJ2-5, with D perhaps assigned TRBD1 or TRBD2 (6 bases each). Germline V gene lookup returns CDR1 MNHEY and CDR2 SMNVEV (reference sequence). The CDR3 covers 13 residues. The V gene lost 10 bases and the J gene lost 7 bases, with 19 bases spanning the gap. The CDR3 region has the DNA TGTGCCACCAGAGGTGGGGGGCGGGGGACCCAGTACTTC. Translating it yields CATRGGGRGTQYF.

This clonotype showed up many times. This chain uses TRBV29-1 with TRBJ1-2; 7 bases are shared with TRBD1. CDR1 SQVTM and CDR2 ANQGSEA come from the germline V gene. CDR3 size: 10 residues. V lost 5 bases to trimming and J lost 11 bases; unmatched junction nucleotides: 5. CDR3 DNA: TGCAGCGTTTCGGGACAGCGGTACACCTTC. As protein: CSVSGQRYTF.

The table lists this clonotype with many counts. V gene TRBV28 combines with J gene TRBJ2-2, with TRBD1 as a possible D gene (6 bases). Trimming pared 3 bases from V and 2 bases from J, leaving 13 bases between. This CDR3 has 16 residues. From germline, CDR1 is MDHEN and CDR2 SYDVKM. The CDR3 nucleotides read TGTGCCAGCAGTTTTCCCTCAGGGGCAAACACCGGGGAGCTGTTTTTT. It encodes CASSFPSGANTGELFF.

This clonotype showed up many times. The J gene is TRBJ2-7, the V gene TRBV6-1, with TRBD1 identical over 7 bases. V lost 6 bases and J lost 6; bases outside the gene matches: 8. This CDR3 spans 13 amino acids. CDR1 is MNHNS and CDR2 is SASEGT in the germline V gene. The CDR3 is CASSRGQFSEQYF. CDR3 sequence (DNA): TGTGCCAGCAGCCGGGGACAGTTCTCCGAGCAGTACTTC.

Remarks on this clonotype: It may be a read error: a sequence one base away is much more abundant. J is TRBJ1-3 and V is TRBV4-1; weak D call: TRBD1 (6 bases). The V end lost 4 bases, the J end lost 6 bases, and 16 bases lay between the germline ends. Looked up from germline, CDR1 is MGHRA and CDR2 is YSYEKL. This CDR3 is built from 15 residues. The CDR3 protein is CASSRVGGLVNTIYF. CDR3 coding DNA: TGCGCCAGCAGCCGAGTGGGGGGCTTAGTAAACACCATATATTTT.

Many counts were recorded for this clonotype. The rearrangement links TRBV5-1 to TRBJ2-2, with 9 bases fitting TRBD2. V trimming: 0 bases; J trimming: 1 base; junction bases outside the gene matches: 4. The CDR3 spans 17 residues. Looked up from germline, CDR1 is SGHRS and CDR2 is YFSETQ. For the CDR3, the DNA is TGCGCCAGCAGCTTGGACGGACTAGCGAAGAACACCGGGGAGCTGTTTTTT. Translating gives CASSLDGLAKNTGELFF.

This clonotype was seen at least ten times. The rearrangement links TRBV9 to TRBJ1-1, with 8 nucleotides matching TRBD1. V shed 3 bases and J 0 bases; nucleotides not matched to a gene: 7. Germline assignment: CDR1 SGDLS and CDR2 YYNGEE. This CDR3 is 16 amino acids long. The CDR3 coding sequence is TGTGCCAGCAGCGCTGGGACAGGAGTGGTGAACACTGAAGCTTTCTTT. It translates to CASSAGTGVVNTEAFF. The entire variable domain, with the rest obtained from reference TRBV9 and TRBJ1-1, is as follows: DSGVTQTPKHLITATGQRVTLRCSPRSGDLSVYWYQQSLDQGLQFLIQYYNGEERAKGNILERFSAQQFPDLHSELNLSSLELGDSALYFCASSAGTGVVNTEAFFGQGTRLTVV.

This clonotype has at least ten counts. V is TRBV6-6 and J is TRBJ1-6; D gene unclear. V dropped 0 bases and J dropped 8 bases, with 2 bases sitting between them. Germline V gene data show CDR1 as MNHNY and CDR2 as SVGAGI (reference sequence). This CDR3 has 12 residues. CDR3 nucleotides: TGTGCCAGCAGTTACTCAGATTCACCCCTCCACTTT. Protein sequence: CASSYSDSPLHF.

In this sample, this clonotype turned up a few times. CDR3 sequence reads: CASSLGGAVNQPQHF. The CDR3 region has the DNA TGTGCCAGCAGTTTGGGGGGGGCCGTCAATCAGCCCCAGCATTTT. The rearrangement uses TRBV27 and TRBJ1-5; D may be TRBD1 (6 bases). Germline lookup yields CDR1 MNHEY and CDR2 SMNVEV (reference sequence). The V and J ends lost 3 bases and 3 bases respectively, with 12 bases between them. The CDR3 loop spans 15 amino acids.

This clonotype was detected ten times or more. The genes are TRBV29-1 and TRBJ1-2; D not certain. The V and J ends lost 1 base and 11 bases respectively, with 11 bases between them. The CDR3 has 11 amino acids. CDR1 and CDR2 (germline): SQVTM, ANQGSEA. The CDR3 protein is CSVEVRNIYTF. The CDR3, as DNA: TGCAGCGTTGAAGTTCGAAACATTTACACCTTC. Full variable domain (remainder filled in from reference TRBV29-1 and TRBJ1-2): SAVISQKPSRDICQRGTSLTIQCQVDSQVTMMFWYRQQPGQSLTLIATANQGSEATYESGFVIDKFPISRPNLTFSTLTVSNMSPEDSSIYLCSVEVRNIYTFGSGTRLTVV.

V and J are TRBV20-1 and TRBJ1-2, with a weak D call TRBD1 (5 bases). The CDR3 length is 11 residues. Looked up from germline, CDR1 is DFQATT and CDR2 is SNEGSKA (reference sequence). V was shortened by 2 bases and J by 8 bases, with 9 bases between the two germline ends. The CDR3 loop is CSARQGMGYTF. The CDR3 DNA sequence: TGCAGTGCTAGACAGGGAATGGGCTACACCTTC.